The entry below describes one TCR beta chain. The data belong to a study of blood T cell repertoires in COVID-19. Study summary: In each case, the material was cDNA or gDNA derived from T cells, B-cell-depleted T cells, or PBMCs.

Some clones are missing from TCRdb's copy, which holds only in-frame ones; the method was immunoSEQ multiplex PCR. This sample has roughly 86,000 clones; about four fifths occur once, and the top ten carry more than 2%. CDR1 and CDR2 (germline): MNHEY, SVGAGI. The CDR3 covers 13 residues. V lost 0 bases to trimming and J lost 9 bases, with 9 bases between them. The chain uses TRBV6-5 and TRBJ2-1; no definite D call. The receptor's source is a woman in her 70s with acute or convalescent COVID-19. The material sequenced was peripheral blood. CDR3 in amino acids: CASSYSRQAEQFF. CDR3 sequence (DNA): TGTGCCAGCAGTTACTCTCGGCAGGCTGAGCAGTTCTTC.